The next 5 T cell receptor beta chains were all read from a single sample in a study of T-cell reconstitution after alpha-beta-depleted transplantation in children. Unique molecular identifiers tagged the TCRbeta library. TCRdb analysed the PCR reads with MiXCR anew, one entry per CDR3 protein. The sample shows 550,000 to 800,000 distinct CDR3 sequences, about 12% of them seen only once. Here the sequenced sample was PBMCs, taken before TCRalphabeta/CD19-depleted stem cell transplant. These TCRs come from a girl aged 2 to 10 with congenital amegakaryocytic thrombocytopenia, due to receive a stem cell transplant.

This clonotype was recorded at least ten times. J is TRBJ2-3 and V is TRBV5-1, with D unresolved. V was pared by 1 base and J by 0 bases, with 12 bases between. The CDR3 spans 16 residues. Looked up from germline, CDR1 is SGHRS and CDR2 is YFSETQ. As DNA, the CDR3 is TGCGCCAGCAGCTTGAAGGTTTTGGTGAGCACAGATACGCAGTATTTT. Translated, it gives CASSLKVLVSTDTQYF. Supplemented by reference TRBV5-1 and TRBJ2-3, the full variable domain reads KAGVTQTPRYLIKTRGQQVTLSCSPISGHRSVSWYQQTPGQGLQFLFEYFSETQRNKGNFPGRFSGRQFSNSRSEMNVSTLELGDSALYLCASSLKVLVSTDTQYFGPGTRLTVL.

This chain uses TRBV4-1 with TRBJ2-7; perhaps TRBD1 as D (6 bases). Trimming removed 1 base at V and 6 bases at J, with 10 bases between. Germline CDR1 MGHRA, CDR2 YSYEKL. The CDR3 has 13 residues. CDR3 region: CASSQAGQSEQYF. The CDR3 DNA follows: TGCGCCAGCAGCCAAGCCGGACAGTCCGAGCAGTACTTC.

This chain connects TRBV20-1 to TRBJ2-7, with D maybe TRBD2 (6 bases). V lost 6 bases and J lost 4, with 28 bases in between. This CDR3 has 17 residues. Germline V gives CDR1 DFQATT, CDR2 SNEGSKA (reference sequence). The CDR3 DNA is TGCAGTGCGCCCGCTCCGGGGCGGGGAGGTTTGAAGTACGAGCAGTACTTC. Translating it yields CSAPAPGRGGLKYEQYF.

J is TRBJ2-2 and V is TRBV2; 8 bases match TRBD2. From germline, CDR1 is SNHLY and CDR2 FYNNEI. The CDR3 is 15 residues long. The V gene end was trimmed by 7 bases and the J gene end by 7 bases; junction bases not matched to a gene: 11. The chain's CDR3 is CASTQGLDGNGELFF. In DNA, the CDR3 is TGTGCCAGCACCCAGGGACTAGACGGCAACGGGGAGCTGTTTTTT.

A few counts support this clonotype. The J gene is TRBJ2-2, the V gene TRBV3-1; 9 positions agree with TRBD1. V lost 4 bases, J lost 3 bases, and 6 bases stayed unmatched. The CDR3 is 16 residues long. Germline V CDR1 and CDR2: LGHDT, YNNKEL (reference sequence). CDR3 sequence: CASSLKQGAHTGELFF. CDR3 in DNA: TGTGCCAGCAGCCTTAAACAGGGGGCTCACACCGGGGAGCTGTTTTTT. The full variable domain, with the rest looked up from reference TRBV3-1 and TRBJ2-2, is DTAVSQTPKYLVTQMGNDKSIKCEQNLGHDTMYWYKQDSKKFLKIMFSYNNKELIINETVPNRFSPKSPDKAHLNLHINSLELGDSAVYFCASSLKQGAHTGELFFGEGSRLTVL.